The clone carrying this TCR beta chain appeared a few times. Its matching antigen is unknown. There are 15 residues in the CDR3. Trimming pared 2 bases from V and 5 bases from J, leaving 15 bases between. Germline V gene sequence: CDR1 MNHEY, CDR2 SMNVEV (reference sequence). The protocol was immunoSEQ multiplex PCR, while the TCRdb copy is restricted to in-frame clones and leaves out a portion. The sample has a few thousand clones, more than 60% seen once. The entry originates in a study of immune cell composition in non-small cell lung cancer. Study background: Histologic subtype was mainly adenocarcinoma or squamous cell carcinoma.

Findings of the study overall: Overall clonality, unlike maximal tumour-associated clone frequency, did not predict TIL reactivity. Roughly 75% of squamous and 30% to 35% of adenocarcinoma cases had tumour-associated clones >0.5%. Squamous lung tumours showed higher top 10 clone scores and clonality than adenocarcinomas.

This rearrangement joins TRBV27 to TRBJ2-5; D possibly corresponds to TRBD2 (5 bases). Sequencing was carried out using lung tumor tissue. The receptor was derived from a human donor with non-small cell lung cancer. In DNA form, the CDR3 reads TGTGCCAGCAGTTTACGCGCTAGCCGTGGGGAGACCCAGTACTTC. This gives the protein CASSLRASRGETQYF.